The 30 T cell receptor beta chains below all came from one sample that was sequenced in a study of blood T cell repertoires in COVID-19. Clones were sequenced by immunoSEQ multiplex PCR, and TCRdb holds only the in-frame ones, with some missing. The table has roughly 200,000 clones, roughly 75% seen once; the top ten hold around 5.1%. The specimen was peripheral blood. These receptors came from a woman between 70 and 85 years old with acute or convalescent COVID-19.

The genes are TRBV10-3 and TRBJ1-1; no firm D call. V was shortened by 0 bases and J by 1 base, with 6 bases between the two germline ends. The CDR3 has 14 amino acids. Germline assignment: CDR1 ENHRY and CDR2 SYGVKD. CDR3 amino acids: CAISESPGNTEAFF. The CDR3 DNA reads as TGTGCCATCAGTGAGTCACCAGGGAACACTGAAGCTTTCTTT.

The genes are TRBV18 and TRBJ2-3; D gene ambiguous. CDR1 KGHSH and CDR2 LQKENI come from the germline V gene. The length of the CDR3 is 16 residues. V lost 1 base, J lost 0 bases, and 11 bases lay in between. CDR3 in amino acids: CASSPLTVDSTDTQYF. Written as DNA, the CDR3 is TGTGCCAGCTCACCACTAACAGTCGATAGCACAGATACGCAGTATTTT.

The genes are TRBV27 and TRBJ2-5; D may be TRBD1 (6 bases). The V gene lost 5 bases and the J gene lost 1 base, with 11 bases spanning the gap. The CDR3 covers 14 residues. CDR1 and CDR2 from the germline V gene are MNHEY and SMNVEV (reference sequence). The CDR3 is CASSASRGQETQYF. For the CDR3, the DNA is TGTGCCAGCAGTGCCTCCAGGGGCCAAGAGACCCAGTACTTC.

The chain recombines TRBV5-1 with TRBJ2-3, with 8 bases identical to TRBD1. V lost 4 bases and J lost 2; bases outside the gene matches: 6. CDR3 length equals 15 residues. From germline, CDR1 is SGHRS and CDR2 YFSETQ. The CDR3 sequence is CASSPWDRITDTQYF. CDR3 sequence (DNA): TGCGCCAGCAGCCCCTGGGACAGGATCACAGATACGCAGTATTTT.

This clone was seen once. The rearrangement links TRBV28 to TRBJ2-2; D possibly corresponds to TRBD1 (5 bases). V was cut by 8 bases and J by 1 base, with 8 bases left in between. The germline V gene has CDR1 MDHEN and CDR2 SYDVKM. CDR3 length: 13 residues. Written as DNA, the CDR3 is TGTGCCAGCCTTGACAGGAACACCGGGGAGCTGTTTTTT. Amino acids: CASLDRNTGELFF.

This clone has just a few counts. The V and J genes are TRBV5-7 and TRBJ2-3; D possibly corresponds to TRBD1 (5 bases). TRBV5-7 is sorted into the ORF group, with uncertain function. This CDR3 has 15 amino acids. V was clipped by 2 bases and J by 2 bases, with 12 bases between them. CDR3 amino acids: CASSLVQGHTDTQYF. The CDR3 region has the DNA TGTGCCAGCAGCTTAGTGCAGGGCCACACAGATACGCAGTATTTT.

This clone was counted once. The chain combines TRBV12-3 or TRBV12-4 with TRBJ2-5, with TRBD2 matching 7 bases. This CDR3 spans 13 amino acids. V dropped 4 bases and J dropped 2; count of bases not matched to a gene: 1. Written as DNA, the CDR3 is TGTGCCAGCAGTTACGGGGGGCAAGAGACCCAGTACTTC. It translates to CASSYGGQETQYF.

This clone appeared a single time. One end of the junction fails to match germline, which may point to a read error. The CDR3 loop is CASSLDRVAVHF. CDR3 bases: TGTGCCAGCAGCTTAGATAGGGTAGCGGTACACTTC. The rearrangement uses TRBV11-2 and TRBJ2-5; possible D gene TRBD2, 6 bases. This CDR3 is 12 amino acids long. Germline V CDR1 and CDR2: SGHAT, FQNNGV.

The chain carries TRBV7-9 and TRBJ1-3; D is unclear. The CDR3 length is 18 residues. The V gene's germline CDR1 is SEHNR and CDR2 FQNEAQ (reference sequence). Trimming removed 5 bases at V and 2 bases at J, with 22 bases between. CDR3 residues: CASSGTPGAEMAGNTIYF. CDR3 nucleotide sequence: TGTGCCAGCAGCGGAACACCGGGAGCTGAGATGGCTGGAAACACCATATATTTT.

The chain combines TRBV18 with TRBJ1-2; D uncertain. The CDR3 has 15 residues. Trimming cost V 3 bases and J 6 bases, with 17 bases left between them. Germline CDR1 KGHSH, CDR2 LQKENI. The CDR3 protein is CASSPVLNSLDGYTF. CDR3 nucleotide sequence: TGTGCCAGCTCACCGGTCTTAAACTCACTCGATGGCTACACCTTC.

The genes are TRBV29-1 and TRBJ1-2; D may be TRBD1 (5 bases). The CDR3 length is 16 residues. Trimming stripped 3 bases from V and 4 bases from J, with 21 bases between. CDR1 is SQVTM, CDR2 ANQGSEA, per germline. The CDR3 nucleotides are TGCAGCGTTGACCAGGGAATGTTAGGGTTAGTCTATGGCTACACCTTC. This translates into CSVDQGMLGLVYGYTF.

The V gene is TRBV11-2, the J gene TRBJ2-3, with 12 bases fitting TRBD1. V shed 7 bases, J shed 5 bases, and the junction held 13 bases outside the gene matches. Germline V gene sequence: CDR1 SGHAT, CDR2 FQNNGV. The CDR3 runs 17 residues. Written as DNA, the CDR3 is TGTGCCAGCACCGAGCGGGACAGGGGGCGCAGAGGAGATACGCAGTATTTT. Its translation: CASTERDRGRRGDTQYF. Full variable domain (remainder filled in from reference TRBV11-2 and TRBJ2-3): EAGVAQSPRYKIIEKRQSVAFWCNPISGHATLYWYQQILGQGPKLLIQFQNNGVVDDSQLPKDRFSAERLKGVDSTLKIQPAKLEDSAVYLCASTERDRGRRGDTQYFGPGTRLTVL.

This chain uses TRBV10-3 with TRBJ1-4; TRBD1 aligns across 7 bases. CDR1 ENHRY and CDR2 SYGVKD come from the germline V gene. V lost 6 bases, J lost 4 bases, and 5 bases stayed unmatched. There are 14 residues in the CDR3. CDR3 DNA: TGTGCCATCAGCGCGAGACAGGGTAATGAAAAACTGTTTTTT. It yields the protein CAISARQGNEKLFF.

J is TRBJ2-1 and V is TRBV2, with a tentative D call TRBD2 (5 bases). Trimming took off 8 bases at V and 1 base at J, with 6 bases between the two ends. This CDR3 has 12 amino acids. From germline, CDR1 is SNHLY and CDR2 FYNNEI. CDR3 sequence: CASGSSYNEQFF. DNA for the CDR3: TGTGCCAGCGGGAGTTCCTACAATGAGCAGTTCTTC.

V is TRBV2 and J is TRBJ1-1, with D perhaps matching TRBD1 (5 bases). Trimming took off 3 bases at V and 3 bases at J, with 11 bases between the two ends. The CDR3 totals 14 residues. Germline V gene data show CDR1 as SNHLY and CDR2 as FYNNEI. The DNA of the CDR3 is TGTGCCAGCAGTGACAGGGCGACGGACACTGAAGCTTTCTTT. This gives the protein CASSDRATDTEAFF. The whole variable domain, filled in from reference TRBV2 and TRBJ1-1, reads EPEVTQTPSHQVTQMGQEVILRCVPISNHLYFYWYRQILGQKVEFLVSFYNNEISEKSEIFDDQFSVERPDGSNFTLKIRSTKLEDSAMYFCASSDRATDTEAFFGQGTRLTVV.

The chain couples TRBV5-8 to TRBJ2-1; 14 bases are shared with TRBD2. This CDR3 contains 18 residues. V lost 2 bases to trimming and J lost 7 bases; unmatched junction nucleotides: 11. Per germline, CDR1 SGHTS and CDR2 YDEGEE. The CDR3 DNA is TGTGCCAGCAGCTTTAGGCGGACCGGGACTAGCGGGAGAAATGAGCAGTTCTTC. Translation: CASSFRRTGTSGRNEQFF.

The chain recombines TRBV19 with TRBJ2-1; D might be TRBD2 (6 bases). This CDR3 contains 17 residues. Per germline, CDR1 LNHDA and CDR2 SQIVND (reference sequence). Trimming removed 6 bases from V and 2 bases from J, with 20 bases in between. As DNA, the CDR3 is TGTGCCAGTAGGCTTCGGCCGGGTAGCGGTGCCTACAATGAGCAGTTCTTC. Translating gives CASRLRPGSGAYNEQFF.

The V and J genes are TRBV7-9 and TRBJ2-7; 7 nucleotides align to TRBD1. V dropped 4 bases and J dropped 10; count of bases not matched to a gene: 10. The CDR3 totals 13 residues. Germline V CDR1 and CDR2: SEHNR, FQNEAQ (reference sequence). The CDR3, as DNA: TGTGCCAGCAGCTCGTCGACAGGGCGAACTCAGTACTTC. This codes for CASSSSTGRTQYF.

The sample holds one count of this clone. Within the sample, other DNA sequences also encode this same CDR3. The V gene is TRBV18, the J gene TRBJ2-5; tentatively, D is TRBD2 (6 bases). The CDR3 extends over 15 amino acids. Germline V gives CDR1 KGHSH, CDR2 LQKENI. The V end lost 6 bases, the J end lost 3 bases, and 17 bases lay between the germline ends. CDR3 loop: CASSPGTGVEETQYF. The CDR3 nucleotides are TGTGCCAGCTCCCCCGGGACGGGGGTAGAAGAGACCCAGTACTTC. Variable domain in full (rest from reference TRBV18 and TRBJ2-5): NAGVMQNPRHLVRRRGQEARLRCSPMKGHSHVYWYRQLPEEGLKFMVYLQKENIIDESGMPKERFSAEFPKEGPSILRIQQVVRGDSAAYFCASSPGTGVEETQYFGPGTRLLVL.

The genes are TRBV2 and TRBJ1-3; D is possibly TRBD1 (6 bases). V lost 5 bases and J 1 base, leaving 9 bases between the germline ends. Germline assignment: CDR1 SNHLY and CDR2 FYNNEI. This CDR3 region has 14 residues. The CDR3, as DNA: TGTGCCAGCAGTCGAGACAGGTCTGGAAACACCATATATTTT. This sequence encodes CASSRDRSGNTIYF.

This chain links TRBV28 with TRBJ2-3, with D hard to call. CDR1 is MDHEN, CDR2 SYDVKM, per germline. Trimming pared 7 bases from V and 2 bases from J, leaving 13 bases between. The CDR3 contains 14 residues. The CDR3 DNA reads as TGTGCCAGCATCGGCGCCAGACTCACAGATACGCAGTATTTT. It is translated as CASIGARLTDTQYF. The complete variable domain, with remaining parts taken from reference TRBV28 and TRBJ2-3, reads DVKVTQSSRYLVKRTGEKVFLECVQDMDHENMFWYRQDPGLGLRLIYFSYDVKMKEKGDIPEGYSVSREKKERFSLILESASTNQTSMYLCASIGARLTDTQYFGPGTRLTVL.

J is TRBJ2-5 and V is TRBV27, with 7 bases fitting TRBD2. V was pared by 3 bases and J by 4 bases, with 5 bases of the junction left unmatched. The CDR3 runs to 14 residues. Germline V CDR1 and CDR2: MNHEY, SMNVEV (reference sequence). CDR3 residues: CASSFTGGGETQYF. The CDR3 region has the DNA TGTGCCAGCAGTTTTACGGGAGGAGGAGAGACCCAGTACTTC.

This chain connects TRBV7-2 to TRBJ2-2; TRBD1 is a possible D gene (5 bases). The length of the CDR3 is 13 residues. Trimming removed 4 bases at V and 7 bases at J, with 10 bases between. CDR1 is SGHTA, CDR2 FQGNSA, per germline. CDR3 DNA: TGTGCCAGCAGCTCAGGGTGGGGCGGGGAGCTGTTTTTT. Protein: CASSSGWGGELFF.

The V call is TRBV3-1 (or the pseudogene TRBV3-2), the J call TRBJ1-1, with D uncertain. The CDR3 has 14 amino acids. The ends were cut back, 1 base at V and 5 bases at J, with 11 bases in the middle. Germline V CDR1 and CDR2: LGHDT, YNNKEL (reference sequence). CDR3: CASSQGAAPTEAFF. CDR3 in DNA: TGTGCCAGCAGCCAAGGCGCTGCCCCAACTGAAGCTTTCTTT.

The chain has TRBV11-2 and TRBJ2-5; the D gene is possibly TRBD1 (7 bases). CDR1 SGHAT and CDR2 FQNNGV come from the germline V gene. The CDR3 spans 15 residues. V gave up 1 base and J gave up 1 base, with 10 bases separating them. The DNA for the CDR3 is TGTGCCAGCAGCTTAGGGGGGGACAGCCAAGAGACCCAGTACTTC. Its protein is CASSLGGDSQETQYF.

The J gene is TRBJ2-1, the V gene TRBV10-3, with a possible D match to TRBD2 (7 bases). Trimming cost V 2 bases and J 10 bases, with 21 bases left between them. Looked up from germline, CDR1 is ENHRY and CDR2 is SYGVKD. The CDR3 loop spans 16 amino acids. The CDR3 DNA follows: TGTGCCATCAGTGAGAGGGGGGAGTCACTAGCGCCGGAGCAGTTCTTC. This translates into CAISERGESLAPEQFF.

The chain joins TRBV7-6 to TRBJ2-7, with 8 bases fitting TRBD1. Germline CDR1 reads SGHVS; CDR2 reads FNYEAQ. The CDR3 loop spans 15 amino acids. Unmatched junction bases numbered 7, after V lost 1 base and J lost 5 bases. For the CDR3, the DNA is TGTGCCAGCAGCTTAGAGGCGACAGGGGCCCACGAGCAGTACTTC. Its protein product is CASSLEATGAHEQYF.

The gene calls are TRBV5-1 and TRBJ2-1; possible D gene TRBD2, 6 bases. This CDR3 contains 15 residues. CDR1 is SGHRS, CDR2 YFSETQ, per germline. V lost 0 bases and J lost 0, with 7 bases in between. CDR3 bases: TGCGCCAGCAGCTTGGCGGGACTCTCCTACAATGAGCAGTTCTTC. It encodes CASSLAGLSYNEQFF. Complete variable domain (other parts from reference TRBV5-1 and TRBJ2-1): KAGVTQTPRYLIKTRGQQVTLSCSPISGHRSVSWYQQTPGQGLQFLFEYFSETQRNKGNFPGRFSGRQFSNSRSEMNVSTLELGDSALYLCASSLAGLSYNEQFFGPGTRLTVL.

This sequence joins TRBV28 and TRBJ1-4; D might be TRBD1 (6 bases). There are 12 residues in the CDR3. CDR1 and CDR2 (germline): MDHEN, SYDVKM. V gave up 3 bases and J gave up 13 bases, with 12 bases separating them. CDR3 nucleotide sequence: TGTGCCAGCAGTTTGGCGACAGGAAGACTGTTTTTT. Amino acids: CASSLATGRLFF.

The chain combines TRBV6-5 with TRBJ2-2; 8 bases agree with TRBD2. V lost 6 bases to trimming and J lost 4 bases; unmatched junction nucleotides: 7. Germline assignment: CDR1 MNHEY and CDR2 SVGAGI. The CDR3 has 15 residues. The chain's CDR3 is CASSPYGGATGELFF. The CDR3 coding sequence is TGTGCCAGCAGCCCCTACGGGGGGGCCACCGGGGAGCTGTTTTTT.